Below are 7 T cell receptor beta chains sequenced from a single sample in a study of blood T cell repertoires in COVID-19. Sequencing used immunoSEQ multiplex PCR; TCRdb keeps in-frame clones, though not all of them. The profile shows about 84,000 clones, around 80% of them singletons. Sequencing input: peripheral blood. Receptor source: an elderly woman with acute or convalescent COVID-19.

The chain combines TRBV5-1 with TRBJ1-4, with 7 bases lining up with TRBD1. The CDR3 is 14 amino acids. After removal of 4 bases from V and 5 bases from J, the junction contained 5 bases not matched to a gene. Germline V lookup: CDR1 SGHRS, CDR2 YFSETQ. The CDR3 spells CASSPDRLNEKLFF. The CDR3 coding sequence is TGCGCCAGCAGCCCGGACAGGCTAAATGAAAAACTGTTTTTT. The full variable domain, with the rest looked up from reference TRBV5-1 and TRBJ1-4, is KAGVTQTPRYLIKTRGQQVTLSCSPISGHRSVSWYQQTPGQGLQFLFEYFSETQRNKGNFPGRFSGRQFSNSRSEMNVSTLELGDSALYLCASSPDRLNEKLFFGSGTQLSVL.

The CDR3 region has the DNA TGTGCCAGCTCCGGGACACGGAACACTGAAGCTTTCTTT. Residues: CASSGTRNTEAFF. This chain connects TRBV18 to TRBJ1-1, with a possible D match to TRBD1 (6 bases). Germline V lookup: CDR1 KGHSH, CDR2 LQKENI. V was pared by 6 bases and J by 1 base, with 9 bases between. The CDR3 is 13 amino acids.

As DNA, the CDR3 is TGTGCCAGCAGTGATCCGAGACAGGGGGAAGGTGAGCAGTTCTTC. It specifies CASSDPRQGEGEQFF. This chain joins TRBV6-2 or TRBV6-3 and TRBJ2-1, with 9 bases fitting TRBD1. The CDR3 is 15 residues long. With 5 bases clipped from V and 9 bases from J, the junction kept 11 bases outside the gene matches. Germline-derived CDR1 and CDR2 are MNHEY and SVGEGT.

The chain uses TRBV10-3 and TRBJ1-1; no clear D gene. Germline V gene lookup returns CDR1 ENHRY and CDR2 SYGVKD. The V gene lost 2 bases and the J gene lost 3 bases, with 13 bases spanning the gap. The CDR3 covers 15 residues. CDR3 loop: CAISEGVWGDTEAFF. The CDR3 coding sequence is TGTGCCATCAGTGAGGGGGTATGGGGAGACACTGAAGCTTTCTTT.

The J gene is TRBJ2-7, the V gene TRBV30, with TRBD2 matching 11 bases. In germline, CDR1 is GTSNPN, CDR2 SVGIG (reference sequence). The CDR3 contains 14 residues. V lost 2 bases and J lost 3; bases outside the gene matches: 3. The CDR3 region has the DNA TGTGCCTGGAGTCCCGGACTAGCGGGCTACGAGCAGTACTTC. It yields the protein CAWSPGLAGYEQYF.

The chain combines TRBV28 with TRBJ2-5, with unresolved D. This CDR3 spans 11 amino acids. Per germline, CDR1 MDHEN and CDR2 SYDVKM. V was pared by 4 bases and J by 5 bases, with 5 bases between. In DNA form, the CDR3 reads TGTGCCAGCAGTTCGTTCGAGACCCAGTACTTC. Its translation is CASSSFETQYF.

The genes are TRBV7-9 and TRBJ1-2, with TRBD1 as a possible D gene (5 bases). V lost 5 bases and J lost 7, with 17 bases in between. The CDR3 runs 14 residues. Per the germline V gene, CDR1 is SEHNR and CDR2 is FQNEAQ (reference sequence). The CDR3 loop reads CASSTDARASGYTF. DNA of the CDR3: TGTGCCAGCAGCACCGACGCCAGGGCCAGTGGCTACACCTTC.